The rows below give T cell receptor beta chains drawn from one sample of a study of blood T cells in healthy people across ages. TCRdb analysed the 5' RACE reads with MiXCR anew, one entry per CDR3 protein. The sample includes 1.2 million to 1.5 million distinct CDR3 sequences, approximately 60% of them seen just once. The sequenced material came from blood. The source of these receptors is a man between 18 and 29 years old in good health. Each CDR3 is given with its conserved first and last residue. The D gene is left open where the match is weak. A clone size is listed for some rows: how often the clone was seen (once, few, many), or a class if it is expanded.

CDR3aa: CASSPSGGISEQFF
CDR3nt: TGTGCCAGTAGTCCTAGCGGGGGGATCAGTGAGCAGTTCTTC
abundance: -
d_gene: TRBD2
j_gene: TRBJ2-1
v_gene: TRBV19

CDR3aa: CASSLADGLGANVLTF
CDR3nt: TGCGCCAGCAGCTTGGCGGACGGGCTTGGGGCCAACGTCCTGACTTTC
abundance: -
d_gene: -
j_gene: TRBJ2-6
v_gene: TRBV5-1

CDR3aa: CASSPGLAGGIVNEQFF
CDR3nt: TGCGCCAGCAGCCCCGGACTAGCGGGAGGAATTGTGAATGAGCAGTTCTTC
abundance: -
d_gene: TRBD2
j_gene: TRBJ2-1
v_gene: TRBV5-1

CDR3aa: CASDQGFGPSTDTQYF
CDR3nt: TGTGCCAGCGACCAGGGTTTTGGGCCAAGCACAGATACGCAGTATTTT
abundance: -
d_gene: -
j_gene: TRBJ2-3
v_gene: TRBV12-3/TRBV12-4

CDR3aa: CASSEGGSRGTQYF
CDR3nt: TGTGCCAGCAGTGAAGGGGGATCTCGGGGGACCCAGTACTTC
abundance: -
d_gene: -
j_gene: TRBJ2-5
v_gene: TRBV2

CDR3aa: CASSRGQGGLETQYF
CDR3nt: TGCGCCAGCAGCCGGGGACAGGGAGGGCTGGAGACCCAGTACTTC
abundance: -
d_gene: TRBD1
j_gene: TRBJ2-5
v_gene: TRBV4-1

CDR3aa: CSAKDPGQGRGYTF
CDR3nt: TGCAGTGCTAAGGATCCGGGACAGGGGCGAGGCTACACCTTC
abundance: -
d_gene: TRBD1
j_gene: TRBJ1-2
v_gene: TRBV20-1

CDR3aa: CASVPLPGQGKGEQYF
CDR3nt: TGTGCCAGCGTTCCCCTCCCGGGACAGGGGAAGGGCGAGCAGTACTTC
abundance: -
d_gene: TRBD1
j_gene: TRBJ2-7
v_gene: TRBV7-9

CDR3aa: CANSLTSGGSKNIQYF
CDR3nt: TGCGCCAACAGCTTGACTAGCGGGGGGTCCAAAAACATTCAGTACTTC
abundance: -
d_gene: TRBD2
j_gene: TRBJ2-4
v_gene: TRBV5-1

CDR3aa: CASSLGGTHSYEQYF
CDR3nt: TGTGCCAGCAGTTTAGGGGGGACCCACTCCTACGAGCAGTACTTC
abundance: -
d_gene: -
j_gene: TRBJ2-7
v_gene: TRBV27

CDR3aa: CASSKAGVDTEAFF
CDR3nt: TGTGCCAGCAGCAAAGCGGGAGTGGACACTGAAGCTTTCTTT
abundance: -
d_gene: -
j_gene: TRBJ1-1
v_gene: TRBV21-1

CDR3aa: CASSPDRAGTDTQYF
CDR3nt: TGTGCCAGCAGTCCCGATAGGGCGGGCACAGATACGCAGTATTTT
abundance: -
d_gene: -
j_gene: TRBJ2-3
v_gene: TRBV28

CDR3aa: CATSRDRGSYTDTQYF
CDR3nt: TGTGCCACCAGCAGAGATCGCGGCAGCTACACAGATACGCAGTATTTT
abundance: -
d_gene: -
j_gene: TRBJ2-3
v_gene: TRBV15

CDR3aa: CASSQPNGGYGELFF
CDR3nt: TGCGCCAGCAGCCAACCTAACGGAGGATACGGGGAGCTGTTTTTT
abundance: -
d_gene: -
j_gene: TRBJ2-2
v_gene: TRBV4-1

CDR3aa: CASSQGQGKNIQYF
CDR3nt: TGTGCCAGCAGCCAAGGACAGGGCAAAAACATTCAGTACTTC
abundance: -
d_gene: TRBD1
j_gene: TRBJ2-4
v_gene: TRBV4-2

CDR3aa: CASSLNRGWETQYF
CDR3nt: TGTGCCAGCAGTTTAAACAGGGGATGGGAGACCCAGTACTTC
abundance: -
d_gene: TRBD1
j_gene: TRBJ2-5
v_gene: TRBV27

CDR3aa: CASSFMTETLNQPQHF
CDR3nt: TGTGCCAGCAGTTTTATGACGGAAACCCTGAATCAGCCCCAGCATTTT
abundance: once
d_gene: -
j_gene: TRBJ1-5
v_gene: TRBV28

CDR3aa: CASSDIPDRVTEAFF
CDR3nt: TGTGCCAGCAGTGACATTCCCGATAGGGTGACTGAAGCTTTCTTT
abundance: few
d_gene: -
j_gene: TRBJ1-1
v_gene: TRBV6-4

CDR3aa: CASSKLGLDTQYF
CDR3nt: TGTGCCAGCTCAAAGCTAGGTTTAGATACGCAGTATTTT
abundance: -
d_gene: -
j_gene: TRBJ2-3
v_gene: TRBV27

CDR3aa: CAISAGTGINQPRHF
CDR3nt: TGTGCCATCAGTGCCGGGACAGGTATCAATCAGCCCCGGCATTTT
abundance: -
d_gene: TRBD1
j_gene: TRBJ1-5
v_gene: TRBV10-3

CDR3aa: CASSLGQVFGEQFF
CDR3nt: TGTGCCAGCAGCTTAGGACAGGTATTCGGTGAGCAGTTCTTC
abundance: -
d_gene: -
j_gene: TRBJ2-1
v_gene: TRBV11-2

CDR3aa: CSASGGLAATSSYNEQFF
CDR3nt: TGCAGTGCTAGTGGCGGACTAGCGGCTACAAGCTCCTACAATGAGCAGTTCTTC
abundance: -
d_gene: TRBD2
j_gene: TRBJ2-1
v_gene: TRBV20-1

CDR3aa: CASSRLGDRASGELFF
CDR3nt: TGTGCCAGCAGCCGATTGGGGGACAGGGCGAGCGGGGAGCTGTTTTTT
abundance: -
d_gene: TRBD1
j_gene: TRBJ2-2
v_gene: TRBV11-2

CDR3aa: CASSDHPGGNSNQPQHF
CDR3nt: TGTGCCAGCAGCGACCACCCCGGGGGGAATAGCAATCAGCCCCAGCATTTT
abundance: -
d_gene: -
j_gene: TRBJ1-5
v_gene: TRBV9

CDR3aa: CASSVRGHHSNQPQHF
CDR3nt: TGTGCCAGCAGCGTGAGGGGACACCATAGCAATCAGCCCCAGCATTTT
abundance: -
d_gene: -
j_gene: TRBJ1-5
v_gene: TRBV9

CDR3aa: CASSLGITGELFF
CDR3nt: TGTGCCAGCAGTTTGGGTATTACCGGGGAGCTGTTTTTT
abundance: -
d_gene: -
j_gene: TRBJ2-2
v_gene: TRBV27

CDR3aa: CASSEQGAGYEQYF
CDR3nt: TGTGCCAGCAGTGAACAGGGGGCTGGATACGAGCAGTACTTC
abundance: -
d_gene: TRBD1
j_gene: TRBJ2-7
v_gene: TRBV6-1

CDR3aa: CASSHQGLGFYEQYF
CDR3nt: TGTGCCAGCAGCCACCAGGGTTTGGGTTTCTACGAGCAGTACTTC
abundance: few
d_gene: -
j_gene: TRBJ2-7
v_gene: TRBV27

CDR3aa: CASSTGGAYEQYF
CDR3nt: TGCGCCAGCAGTACGGGGGGCGCCTACGAGCAGTACTTC
abundance: -
d_gene: -
j_gene: TRBJ2-7
v_gene: TRBV4-1

CDR3aa: CSVVAGEETQYF
CDR3nt: TGCAGCGTTGTGGCGGGAGAAGAGACCCAGTACTTC
abundance: few
d_gene: TRBD2
j_gene: TRBJ2-5
v_gene: TRBV29-1

CDR3aa: CASSYGFLAAGEGNEQFF
CDR3nt: TGTGCCAGCAGTTACGGTTTTCTAGCCGCGGGAGAGGGCAATGAGCAGTTCTTC
abundance: once
d_gene: TRBD2
j_gene: TRBJ2-1
v_gene: TRBV6-5

CDR3aa: CASSWVGNTDTQYF
CDR3nt: TGTGCCAGCAGCTGGGTGGGAAACACAGATACGCAGTATTTT
abundance: -
d_gene: -
j_gene: TRBJ2-3
v_gene: TRBV12-3/TRBV12-4

CDR3aa: CSVTLAGGETQYF
CDR3nt: TGCAGCGTGACCCTAGCGGGAGGGGAGACCCAGTACTTC
abundance: -
d_gene: TRBD2
j_gene: TRBJ2-5
v_gene: TRBV29-1

CDR3aa: CASSYGTSGRNEQFF
CDR3nt: TGTGCCAGCAGTTACGGGACTAGCGGGAGGAATGAGCAGTTCTTC
abundance: -
d_gene: TRBD2
j_gene: TRBJ2-1
v_gene: TRBV6-5

CDR3aa: CSVEGEGFNEQFF
CDR3nt: TGCAGCGTTGAAGGTGAAGGATTCAATGAGCAGTTCTTC
abundance: few
d_gene: -
j_gene: TRBJ2-1
v_gene: TRBV29-1

CDR3aa: CSVRADTGELFF
CDR3nt: TGCAGCGTTCGGGCGGACACCGGGGAGCTGTTTTTT
abundance: -
d_gene: -
j_gene: TRBJ2-2
v_gene: TRBV29-1

CDR3aa: CASSLYAGLLRDTQYF
CDR3nt: TGTGCCAGCAGTTTATACGCGGGTTTGCTCAGAGATACGCAGTATTTT
abundance: -
d_gene: -
j_gene: TRBJ2-3
v_gene: TRBV27

CDR3aa: CASSGTPNYEQYF
CDR3nt: TGTGCCAGCTCCGGGACACCCAACTACGAGCAGTACTTC
abundance: -
d_gene: -
j_gene: TRBJ2-7
v_gene: TRBV28

CDR3aa: CASSLGGEGDRGSTNQYF
CDR3nt: TGTGCCAGCAGCTTAGGCGGGGAGGGGGACAGGGGATCGACGAATCAGTACTTC
abundance: few
d_gene: TRBD1
j_gene: TRBJ2-7
v_gene: TRBV7-8

CDR3aa: CASSQDLRGTDTQYF
CDR3nt: TGTGCCAGCAGCCAAGATCTGCGGGGAACAGATACGCAGTATTTT
abundance: once
d_gene: -
j_gene: TRBJ2-3
v_gene: TRBV14

CDR3aa: CARNVEGYGYTF
CDR3nt: TGTGCCAGGAACGTGGAGGGCTATGGCTACACCTTC
abundance: few
d_gene: -
j_gene: TRBJ1-2
v_gene: TRBV25-1

CDR3aa: CASSYSARGVGETQYF
CDR3nt: TGTGCCAGCAGTTACTCCGCGCGGGGGGTAGGGGAGACCCAGTACTTC
abundance: -
d_gene: TRBD2
j_gene: TRBJ2-5
v_gene: TRBV6-5

CDR3aa: CASGLPGQGHSNQPQHF
CDR3nt: TGTGCCAGCGGACTCCCAGGACAGGGGCATAGCAATCAGCCCCAGCATTTT
abundance: -
d_gene: TRBD1
j_gene: TRBJ1-5
v_gene: TRBV27

CDR3aa: CASSDARGSSSYNEQFF
CDR3nt: TGCGCCAGCAGTGATGCCAGGGGTTCGAGCTCCTACAATGAGCAGTTCTTC
abundance: -
d_gene: -
j_gene: TRBJ2-1
v_gene: TRBV10-1

CDR3aa: CSALPVRGALGNTIYF
CDR3nt: TGCAGTGCCCTCCCCGTCAGGGGGGCCCTTGGAAACACCATATATTTT
abundance: few
d_gene: TRBD1
j_gene: TRBJ1-3
v_gene: TRBV20-1

CDR3aa: CSVPGQAYEQYF
CDR3nt: TGCAGCGTACCGGGACAGGCTTACGAGCAGTACTTC
abundance: few
d_gene: TRBD1
j_gene: TRBJ2-7
v_gene: TRBV29-1

CDR3aa: CASSSPRGLAKNIQYF
CDR3nt: TGTGCCAGCAGCTCCCCCCGGGGTCTAGCCAAAAACATTCAGTACTTC
abundance: few
d_gene: -
j_gene: TRBJ2-4
v_gene: TRBV7-2

CDR3aa: CSAGHPGRQETQYF
CDR3nt: TGCAGCGCGGGACACCCAGGACGACAAGAGACCCAGTACTTC
abundance: few
d_gene: -
j_gene: TRBJ2-5
v_gene: TRBV29-1

CDR3aa: CSARDELDYNEQYF
CDR3nt: TGCAGTGCTAGAGATGAACTAGACTACAATGAGCAGTACTTC
abundance: -
d_gene: -
j_gene: TRBJ2-7
v_gene: TRBV20-1

CDR3aa: CASSPFAGGADTQYF
CDR3nt: TGTGCCAGCAGCCCCTTTGCGGGAGGCGCAGATACGCAGTATTTT
abundance: -
d_gene: TRBD2
j_gene: TRBJ2-3
v_gene: TRBV14

CDR3aa: CAISDDSGNRETQYF
CDR3nt: TGTGCCATCAGTGACGACAGCGGGAACAGGGAGACCCAGTACTTC
abundance: -
d_gene: TRBD2
j_gene: TRBJ2-5
v_gene: TRBV10-3

CDR3aa: CASVTTLRDTQYF
CDR3nt: TGTGCTAGTGTTACTACACTTAGAGATACGCAGTATTTT
abundance: -
d_gene: -
j_gene: TRBJ2-3
v_gene: TRBV12-5

CDR3aa: CASLTGKTYEQYF
CDR3nt: TGTGCCAGTTTAACAGGGAAAACCTACGAGCAGTACTTC
abundance: -
d_gene: -
j_gene: TRBJ2-7
v_gene: TRBV21-1

CDR3aa: CASSPRFPEVSGANVLTF
CDR3nt: TGTGCCAGCAGCCCCCGTTTCCCCGAGGTCTCTGGGGCCAACGTCCTGACTTTC
abundance: -
d_gene: -
j_gene: TRBJ2-6
v_gene: TRBV11-2

CDR3aa: CASSQGQGIDTQYF
CDR3nt: TGCGCCAGCAGCCAAGGACAGGGAATAGATACGCAGTATTTT
abundance: -
d_gene: TRBD1
j_gene: TRBJ2-3
v_gene: TRBV5-1

CDR3aa: CASRTSGEEETQYF
CDR3nt: TGTGCCAGCCGGACTAGCGGGGAAGAAGAGACCCAGTACTTC
abundance: -
d_gene: TRBD2
j_gene: TRBJ2-5
v_gene: TRBV12-3/TRBV12-4

CDR3aa: CASSLASSGPYNEQFF
CDR3nt: TGCGCCAGCAGCTTGGCCTCTAGCGGTCCCTACAATGAGCAGTTCTTC
abundance: -
d_gene: TRBD2
j_gene: TRBJ2-1
v_gene: TRBV5-1

CDR3aa: CAIATGGATGELFF
CDR3nt: TGTGCCATCGCGACAGGGGGTGCCACCGGGGAGCTGTTTTTT
abundance: -
d_gene: TRBD1
j_gene: TRBJ2-2
v_gene: TRBV6-2/TRBV6-3